This T cell receptor beta chain was documented in a study of response to subunit inactivated influenza vaccine (dated by TCRdb to about 2018). The study in broad terms: Deep quantitative profiling of the T cell receptor repertoire was used in the study to follow responses to a trivalent subunit inactivated influenza vaccine.

Receptors were amplified or captured by RT-PCR. For sequencing, an Illumina HiSeq 2500 was employed. TCRdb reprocessed the public reads (quality trimming at Q25 with fastp, clone calling with MiXCR) and kept in-frame beta chains. All rows with the same CDR3 protein become a single entry with the most common DNA and genes. Recorded for this sample are 860,000 or so distinct CDR3 sequences; less than 25% of them occurred a single time. About 9.4% of the sample comes from the top ten. This clonotype was counted between two and nine times. What this receptor recognizes is not known. No base qualities exist here, and no much larger clone lies one base off it. V is pared back by 7 bases and J by 8 bases, with 17 bases lying between the germline termini. The CDR3, cysteine through phenylalanine, is 14 amino acids long. The entry retains the CDR3 DNA only, 42 bases that are in frame from base 1. In the germline V gene, CDR1 corresponds to SGHTA and CDR2 to FQGNSA.

The full study reports these points: It was suggested by the authors that each seasonal influenza vaccination may recruit only a limited number of new T cells.

The specimen comprised PBMCs from blood, sampled roughly 5 days after vaccination. The TCR originated in a man in his forties or fifties who received an inactivated influenza vaccine. Donor details come from another sample of the same person, matched by shared clones. The rearranged segments are TRBV7-2 and TRBJ2-2, with no confidently assigned D gene. The CDR3 reads as follows: CASMSSARTGELFF. The nucleotide sequence reads TGTGCCAGCATGTCGTCGGCCAGAACTGGGGAGCTGTTTTTT.